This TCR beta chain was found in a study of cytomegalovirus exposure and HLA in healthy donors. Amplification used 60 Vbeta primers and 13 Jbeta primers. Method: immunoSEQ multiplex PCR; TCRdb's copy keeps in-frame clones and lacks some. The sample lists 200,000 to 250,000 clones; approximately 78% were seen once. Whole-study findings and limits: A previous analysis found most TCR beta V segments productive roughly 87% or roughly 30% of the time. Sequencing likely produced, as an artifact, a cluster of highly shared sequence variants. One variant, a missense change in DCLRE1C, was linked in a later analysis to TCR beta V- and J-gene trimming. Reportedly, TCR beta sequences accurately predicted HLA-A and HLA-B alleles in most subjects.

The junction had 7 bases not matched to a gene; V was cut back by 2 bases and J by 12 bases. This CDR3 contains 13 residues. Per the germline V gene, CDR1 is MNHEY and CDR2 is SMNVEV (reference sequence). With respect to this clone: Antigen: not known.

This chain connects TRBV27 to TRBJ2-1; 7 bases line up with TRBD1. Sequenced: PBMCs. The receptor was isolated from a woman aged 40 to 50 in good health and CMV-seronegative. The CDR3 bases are TGTGCCAGCAGTTTACCCAGACAGGGAGCGCAGTTCTTC. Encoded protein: CASSLPRQGAQFF.